Following are 5 T cell receptor beta chains from one sample sequenced in a study of identical twins (TCRdb year 2016). Library preparation was by 5' RACE. The listed sequencing device is Illumina HiSeq 2000. The raw public data were reprocessed by TCRdb itself: fastp quality trimming at Q25, MiXCR clonotype calling, in-frame beta chains only. Here each entry gathers all rows of one CDR3 protein and keeps the most common genes and DNA. Counted in this sample were around 1.7 million distinct CDR3 sequences; around a third of them appeared once. The top ten hold around 0.3% of the sample. The sample comprised cord blood. These TCRs come from a newborn girl in good health.

This clonotype was found a few times. This chain uses TRBV27 with TRBJ2-7; TRBD1 or TRBD2 may be the D gene (6 bases each). The CDR3 has 18 residues. Trimming removed 0 bases at V and 3 bases at J, with 21 bases between. Germline V gene data show CDR1 as MNHEY and CDR2 as SMNVEV (reference sequence). CDR3 sequence: CASSLSLQGGTTYYEQYF. DNA for the CDR3: TGTGCCAGCAGTTTATCGCTACAGGGAGGCACTACCTACTACGAGCAGTACTTC.

This clonotype was observed a handful of times. The rearrangement uses TRBV7-9 and TRBJ1-1; 10 bases are a match to TRBD1. CDR1 is SEHNR, CDR2 FQNEAQ, per germline (reference sequence). Unmatched junction bases numbered 3, after V lost 0 bases and J lost 5 bases. This CDR3 has 15 residues. CDR3 in amino acids: CASSLATGGLTEAFF. In nucleotides, the CDR3 is TGTGCCAGCAGCTTAGCGACAGGGGGCTTGACTGAAGCTTTCTTT.

The CDR3 loop reads CASSLGLGTGVPETQYF. The DNA for the CDR3 is TGTGCCAGCAGCTTAGGGCTTGGGACAGGGGTCCCGGAGACCCAGTACTTC. The chain has TRBV7-8 and TRBJ2-5, with TRBD1 matching over 10 bases. The trim removed 1 base at V and 5 bases at J, leaving 10 bases unmatched. The length of the CDR3 is 17 residues. CDR1 is SGHVS and CDR2 is FQNEAQ in the germline V gene.

This clonotype was counted only a few times. V is TRBV29-1 and J is TRBJ2-3; 7 bases are a match to TRBD2. The CDR3 covers 14 residues. The J segment lost 2 bases and the V segment lost 4 bases, leaving 6 bases of the junction unmatched. Germline assignment: CDR1 SQVTM and CDR2 ANQGSEA. CDR3: CSVATSQHTDTQYF. DNA for the CDR3: TGCAGCGTTGCGACTAGCCAACACACAGATACGCAGTATTTT.

About this clonotype itself: The germline gene is not matched at one end of the junction; a read error may be the cause. V is TRBV28 and J is TRBJ2-7; D unclear. The germline gives CDR1 MDHEN, CDR2 SYDVKM. CDR3 size: 13 residues. The CDR3: CGSSLALYYEQYF. For the CDR3, the DNA is TGTGGCAGCAGTTTAGCCCTATACTACGAGCAGTACTTC.